This passage covers 32 T cell receptor beta chains from one sample sequenced in a study of T cell responses to AZD1222 COVID-19 vaccine (TCRdb year 2021). The meaning of the sample's time point label: baseline before first vaccination. The library relied on the immunoSEQ multiplex PCR assay. TCRdb provides this immuneACCESS table in a form limited to in-frame rearrangements. Some clones are lacking; in checked studies, under half of them reflect an unresolved V gene, and why the rest are absent is not known. This sample is represented by about 110,000 clones; about 95% of them were singletons. The top ten hold 2% to 2.5% of the sample. The starting material was peripheral blood, obtained on day 0 of AZD1222 vaccination. These receptors were collected from an adult in good health.

The genes are TRBV28 and TRBJ1-5; D remains unclear. V lost 6 bases, J lost 4 bases, and 10 bases lay in between. Germline assignment: CDR1 MDHEN and CDR2 SYDVKM. The CDR3 covers 13 residues. CDR3 loop: CASSLQENQPQHF. CDR3 nucleotide sequence: TGTGCCAGCAGCTTGCAGGAAAATCAGCCCCAGCATTTT. Full variable domain (remainder filled in from reference TRBV28 and TRBJ1-5): DVKVTQSSRYLVKRTGEKVFLECVQDMDHENMFWYRQDPGLGLRLIYFSYDVKMKEKGDIPEGYSVSREKKERFSLILESASTNQTSMYLCASSLQENQPQHFGDGTRLSIL.

J is TRBJ1-2 and V is TRBV27; 9 nucleotides line up with TRBD1. The CDR3 is 14 amino acids. V shed 6 bases, J shed 7 bases, and the junction held 9 bases outside the gene matches. Per the germline V gene, CDR1 is MNHEY and CDR2 is SMNVEV (reference sequence). Here the CDR3 DNA reads TGTGCCAGCAGCGCTAACAGGGGGCAGGGTGGCTACACCTTC. Translating gives CASSANRGQGGYTF.

The V call is TRBV28, the J call TRBJ2-7; no clear D gene. This CDR3 region has 15 residues. The V gene lost 8 bases and the J gene lost 0 bases, with 17 bases spanning the gap. Germline-derived CDR1 and CDR2 are MDHEN and SYDVKM. The CDR3 loop is CASVISYGNSYEQYF. CDR3 nucleotide sequence: TGTGCCAGCGTTATCTCATATGGCAACTCCTACGAGCAGTACTTC.

The chain links TRBV28 to TRBJ1-1; D is uncertain. There are 11 residues in the CDR3. The ends were cut back, 6 bases at V and 1 base at J, with 3 bases in the middle. Germline CDR1 is MDHEN and CDR2 is SYDVKM. CDR3 region: CASRGNTEAFF. In nucleotides, the CDR3 is TGTGCCAGCAGGGGGAACACTGAAGCTTTCTTT. Supplemented by reference TRBV28 and TRBJ1-1, the full variable domain reads DVKVTQSSRYLVKRTGEKVFLECVQDMDHENMFWYRQDPGLGLRLIYFSYDVKMKEKGDIPEGYSVSREKKERFSLILESASTNQTSMYLCASRGNTEAFFGQGTRLTVV.

This rearrangement joins TRBV28 to TRBJ1-2; D uncertain. V lost 8 bases to trimming and J lost 2 bases, with 15 bases between them. CDR1 MDHEN and CDR2 SYDVKM come from the germline V gene. CDR3 size: 14 residues. CDR3 bases: TGTGCCAGCGGGTCCGTGAATCGAAACTATGGCTACACCTTC. The encoded protein is CASGSVNRNYGYTF.

V is TRBV15 and J is TRBJ1-2; 7 nucleotides match TRBD1. The CDR3 spans 16 residues. Germline CDR1 LNHNV, CDR2 YYDKDF (reference sequence). Unmatched junction bases numbered 9, after V lost 1 base and J lost 4 bases. CDR3 region: CATSRVGQGGPYGYTF. Here the CDR3 DNA reads TGTGCCACCAGCAGAGTGGGGCAGGGGGGACCCTATGGCTACACCTTC. Filled out from reference TRBV15 and TRBJ1-2, the complete variable domain reads DAMVIQNPRYQVTQFGKPVTLSCSQTLNHNVMYWYQQKSSQAPKLLFHYYDKDFNNEADTPDNFQSRRPNTSFCFLDIRSPGLGDTAMYLCATSRVGQGGPYGYTFGSGTRLTVV.

The chain has TRBV11-3 and TRBJ2-7; 7 bases align to TRBD1. CDR1 and CDR2 (germline): SGHNT, YENEEA. CDR3 length: 13 amino acids. The V and J ends lost 7 bases and 1 base, in that order; junction bases with no gene match: 4. The CDR3: CASTGGFSYEQYF. In DNA, the CDR3 is TGTGCCAGCACAGGGGGTTTTTCCTACGAGCAGTACTTC.

This clone appeared once. The CDR3 loop is CASSIQGVNSPLHF. The CDR3 nucleotides read TGTGCCAGCAGCATACAGGGAGTGAATTCACCCCTCCACTTT. The chain uses TRBV7-9 and TRBJ1-6, with a tentative D call TRBD1 (6 bases). The CDR3 runs to 14 residues. Germline V lookup: CDR1 SEHNR, CDR2 FQNEAQ (reference sequence). V lost 5 bases to trimming and J lost 7 bases, with 12 bases between them.

Points on this clone: The same CDR3 arises from other DNA sequences in this sample as well. This chain links TRBV5-1 with TRBJ1-1, with TRBD1 matching over 8 bases. The V gene's germline CDR1 is SGHRS and CDR2 YFSETQ. This CDR3 spans 13 amino acids. J lost 4 bases, V lost 2 bases, and 1 base had no gene match. The CDR3 coding sequence is TGCGCCAGCAGCTTACAGGGGGGCACTGAAGCTTTCTTT. Amino acid sequence: CASSLQGGTEAFF. The variable domain in full, with the rest retrieved from reference TRBV5-1 and TRBJ1-1, is KAGVTQTPRYLIKTRGQQVTLSCSPISGHRSVSWYQQTPGQGLQFLFEYFSETQRNKGNFPGRFSGRQFSNSRSEMNVSTLELGDSALYLCASSLQGGTEAFFGQGTRLTVV.

This chain links TRBV4-3 with TRBJ1-3, with D perhaps matching TRBD1 (5 bases). Trimming cost V 0 bases and J 4 bases, with 13 bases left between them. Germline CDR1 LGHNA, CDR2 YSLEER. The CDR3 extends over 16 amino acids. This chain's CDR3 is CASSQDSRGGGNTIYF. DNA of the CDR3: TGCGCCAGCAGCCAAGATTCGCGGGGCGGAGGAAACACCATATATTTT.

This chain uses TRBV28 with TRBJ1-1; D might be TRBD1 (5 bases). Germline CDR1 MDHEN, CDR2 SYDVKM. Trimming shortened V by 3 bases and J by 3 bases, and 14 bases separated the two germline ends. This CDR3 has 15 residues. The CDR3, as DNA: TGTGCCAGCAGTTTGACGGGACCCACAGACACTGAAGCTTTCTTT. Translated: CASSLTGPTDTEAFF.

The V call is TRBV14, the J call TRBJ2-7, with a tentative D call TRBD1 (8 bases). V was shortened by 0 bases and J by 4 bases, with 25 bases between the two germline ends. The CDR3 is 19 amino acids. Germline lookup yields CDR1 SGHDN and CDR2 FVKESK. In DNA form, the CDR3 reads TGTGCCAGCAGCCAAGATCGGGGGGTTTGGAGGACAGGGAGATACGAGCAGTACTTC. Translating gives CASSQDRGVWRTGRYEQYF.

The V call is TRBV9, the J call TRBJ2-2; D not resolved. CDR1 is SGDLS, CDR2 YYNGEE, per germline. Deletions cut 0 bases from V and 4 bases from J, with 13 bases between. The CDR3 has 16 amino acids. This CDR3 reads CASSVGSSPPTGELFF. The CDR3 DNA follows: TGTGCCAGCAGCGTAGGGTCGAGCCCACCCACCGGGGAGCTGTTTTTT.

The rearrangement links TRBV29-1 to TRBJ2-3, with TRBD2 identical over 8 bases. This CDR3 region has 16 residues. Germline CDR1 reads SQVTM; CDR2 reads ANQGSEA. The V segment lost 4 bases and the J segment 6 bases; nucleotides outside the gene matches: 15. The CDR3 reads CSVVRYVAGGSDTQYF. The CDR3 nucleotides are TGCAGCGTTGTTCGGTACGTGGCGGGGGGCTCGGATACGCAGTATTTT.

This clone was seen a single time. CDR3 protein: CASSYGRGAREKLFF. The CDR3 DNA sequence: TGTGCCAGCAGTTACGGGCGTGGGGCGAGGGAAAAACTGTTTTTT. The chain combines TRBV6-5 with TRBJ1-4; TRBD1 might be the D (5 bases). The CDR3 runs to 15 residues. With 2 bases removed from V and 8 bases from J, the gap between germline ends came to 15 bases. CDR1 is MNHEY and CDR2 is SVGAGI in the germline V gene.

The table lists this clone with a few counts. The chain recombines TRBV6-4 with TRBJ2-6, with D perhaps TRBD1 (5 bases). This CDR3 spans 15 amino acids. Germline CDR1 is MRHNA and CDR2 is SNTAGT. Trimming pared 2 bases from V and 1 base from J, leaving 6 bases between. The CDR3 loop is CASSDRGSGANVLTF. The CDR3 DNA is TGTGCCAGCAGTGACAGGGGTTCTGGGGCCAACGTCCTGACTTTC.

The chain employs TRBV3-1 (or the pseudogene TRBV3-2) and TRBJ1-2; D is possibly TRBD1 (5 bases). V lost 5 bases to trimming and J lost 4 bases, with 14 bases between them. Germline V gene sequence: CDR1 LGHDT, CDR2 YNNKEL (reference sequence). The CDR3 spans 14 residues. CDR3 amino acids: CASSGAGVFYGYTF. The CDR3 DNA follows: TGTGCCAGCAGCGGGGCAGGAGTCTTCTATGGCTACACCTTC.

The J gene is TRBJ1-1, the V gene TRBV28, with TRBD1 as a possible D gene (6 bases). V was clipped by 5 bases and J by 1 base, with 14 bases between them. CDR3 size: 15 residues. Germline V lookup: CDR1 MDHEN, CDR2 SYDVKM. The CDR3 DNA sequence: TGTGCCAGCAGTCCCCACAGGGAGGGGAACACTGAAGCTTTCTTT. It is translated as CASSPHREGNTEAFF.

The chain combines TRBV7-3 with TRBJ2-3; D not resolved. V lost 1 base and J lost 4, with 15 bases in between. Germline loops: CDR1 SGHTA, CDR2 FQGTGA. This CDR3 is built from 16 residues. The CDR3 spells CASSLRGRVVPDTQYF. CDR3 DNA sequence: TGTGCCAGCAGCTTAAGGGGTAGAGTGGTGCCAGATACGCAGTATTTT.

CDR3 nucleotide sequence: TGTGCCAGTAGTACCCCCGTGGGCCAGGGCACAGATACGCAGTATTTT. Its translation is CASSTPVGQGTDTQYF. The chain carries TRBV19 and TRBJ2-3; D not certain. Trimming took off 4 bases at V and 1 base at J, with 15 bases between the two ends. Per germline, CDR1 LNHDA and CDR2 SQIVND (reference sequence). This CDR3 is 16 amino acids long.

CDR3 bases: TGTGCCAGCTCAGACAGGGGCGAGAATCAGCCCCAGCATTTT. Protein sequence: CASSDRGENQPQHF. This chain connects TRBV19 to TRBJ1-5; 8 positions agree with TRBD1. The germline gives CDR1 LNHDA, CDR2 SQIVND (reference sequence). The CDR3 covers 14 residues. J gave up 4 bases and V 9 bases, and 8 bases lay outside the gene matches. Together with reference TRBV19 and TRBJ1-5, the CDR3 gives the full variable domain: DGGITQSPKYLFRKEGQNVTLSCEQNLNHDAMYWYRQDPGQGLRLIYYSQIVNDFQKGDIAEGYSVSREKKESFPLTVTSAQKNPTAFYLCASSDRGENQPQHFGDGTRLSIL.

The V and J genes are TRBV7-9 and TRBJ2-3, with 9 bases matching TRBD2. Germline-derived CDR1 and CDR2 are SEHNR and FQNEAQ (reference sequence). V gave up 5 bases and J gave up 4 bases; unmatched junction bases: 7. This CDR3 comprises 15 residues. The CDR3 nucleotides read TGTGCCAGCAGCCAAAGGGGCGGGGGGGCAGATACGCAGTATTTT. Protein sequence: CASSQRGGGADTQYF.

The chain is built from TRBV14 and TRBJ2-5, with D possibly TRBD1 on 5 matching bases. Germline V gene lookup returns CDR1 SGHDN and CDR2 FVKESK. This CDR3 has 14 residues. The V end was cut by 2 bases, the J end by 4 bases, with 11 bases between. Written as DNA, the CDR3 is TGTGCCAGCAGCCAATTACCAGGGCGAGAGACCCAGTACTTC. It translates to CASSQLPGRETQYF.

In regard to this clone: Compared with germline, one end of the junction differs, possibly owing to a read error. V is TRBV6-6 and J is TRBJ1-6; TRBD1 aligns across 8 bases. This CDR3 has 15 amino acids. The germline V gene has CDR1 MNHNY and CDR2 SVGAGI (reference sequence). CDR3 in DNA: TGTGCCAGCAGTGACTCGACAGGGGCTCGATCACCCCTCCACTTT. Residues: CASSDSTGARSPLHF.

This CDR3 is CASSSGVIAKNIQYF. The CDR3 DNA reads TGCGCCAGCAGTTCCGGGGTTATAGCCAAAAACATTCAGTACTTC. V and J are TRBV10-2 and TRBJ2-4; D might be TRBD2 (5 bases). The CDR3 runs to 15 residues. V shed 5 bases and J shed 0 bases, with 11 bases lying between them. The germline V gene encodes CDR1 WSHSY and CDR2 SAAADI.

The chain recombines TRBV3-1 (or the pseudogene TRBV3-2) with TRBJ1-3; D call uncertain. CDR1 and CDR2 from the germline V gene are LGHDT and YNNKEL (reference sequence). This CDR3 comprises 18 residues. The germline V and J ends were trimmed by 0 bases and 0 bases, with 15 bases remaining between them. The CDR3 region has the DNA TGTGCCAGCAGCCAAGATCTCGGCAGTGGAATCTCTGGAAACACCATATATTTT. Translation: CASSQDLGSGISGNTIYF.

CDR3 residues: CASSIQGAVEQYF. The DNA for the CDR3 is TGTGCCAGTAGTATCCAGGGGGCGGTCGAGCAGTACTTC. The chain joins TRBV19 to TRBJ2-7, with 8 nucleotides matching TRBD1. CDR1 and CDR2 (germline): LNHDA, SQIVND (reference sequence). The CDR3 spans 13 residues. With 3 bases clipped from V and 6 bases from J, the junction kept 4 bases outside the gene matches.

The rearrangement joins TRBV5-4 to TRBJ2-3; TRBD2 matches 8 bases. Unmatched junction bases numbered 2, after V lost 2 bases and J lost 0 bases. Germline assignment: CDR1 SGHNT and CDR2 YYREEE (reference sequence). The length of the CDR3 is 15 residues. CDR3 amino acids: CASSFGGVSTDTQYF. The CDR3 DNA reads TGTGCCAGCAGCTTCGGGGGGGTTAGCACAGATACGCAGTATTTT. The variable domain in full, completed from reference TRBV5-4 and TRBJ2-3, reads ETGVTQSPTHLIKTRGQQVTLRCSSQSGHNTVSWYQQALGQGPQFIFQYYREEENGRGNFPPRFSGLQFPNYSSELNVNALELDDSALYLCASSFGGVSTDTQYFGPGTRLTVL.

This clone was observed once. The chain employs TRBV2 and TRBJ2-3; D may be TRBD2 (5 bases). CDR1 SNHLY and CDR2 FYNNEI come from the germline V gene. With 2 bases removed from V and 2 bases from J, the gap between germline ends came to 8 bases. This CDR3 comprises 14 residues. CDR3 in DNA: TGTGCCAGCAGTGAACGGGGAGCCACAGATACGCAGTATTTT. The encoded protein is CASSERGATDTQYF.

This clone was picked up one time. The J gene is TRBJ2-7, the V gene TRBV6-2 or TRBV6-3, with TRBD2 matching over 8 bases. The CDR3 covers 18 residues. The germline V gene encodes CDR1 MNHEY and CDR2 SVGEGT. The trim removed 5 bases at V and 5 bases at J, leaving 20 bases unmatched. The CDR3 sequence is CASSRLGRREALRNEQYF. The CDR3 bases are TGTGCCAGCAGTCGCCTTGGTAGGCGGGAGGCCCTAAGGAACGAGCAGTACTTC.

The chain uses TRBV9 and TRBJ2-7, with TRBD1 identical over 11 bases. Trimming at V came to 4 bases and at J to 3 bases, leaving 3 bases not matched to a gene. CDR1 SGDLS and CDR2 YYNGEE come from the germline V gene. The CDR3 totals 14 residues. The CDR3 nucleotides read TGTGCCAGCAGCCTAGGGACAGGGGGCTACGAGCAGTACTTC. Its translation: CASSLGTGGYEQYF.

CDR3 DNA: TGTGCCAGCAGCTTAGGTCCGGGGCCCTACGAGCAGTACTTC. It encodes CASSLGPGPYEQYF. The V and J genes are TRBV11-2 and TRBJ2-7; D is tentatively TRBD1 or TRBD2 (5 bases each). The CDR3 covers 14 residues. Per the germline V gene, CDR1 is SGHAT and CDR2 is FQNNGV. Trimming removed 1 base at V and 2 bases at J, with 9 bases between. Supplemented by reference TRBV11-2 and TRBJ2-7, the full variable domain reads EAGVAQSPRYKIIEKRQSVAFWCNPISGHATLYWYQQILGQGPKLLIQFQNNGVVDDSQLPKDRFSAERLKGVDSTLKIQPAKLEDSAVYLCASSLGPGPYEQYFGPGTRLTVT.